The T cell receptor beta chain under discussion was sequenced for a study of brain T cells in children with intractable seizures. General study results and limits: Absence of clones before surgery may stem from lower sequencing depth.

With regard to this clone: Its target is not known.

Described time point: blood from clinic visit 5 months post-surgery; TSC patient then seizure free. Surgery cases with the highest brain T cell transcript signatures were chosen for sequencing. Generated by immunoSEQ multiplex PCR, the TCRdb table keeps only in-frame clones and is missing some. The sample yields 300,000 to 400,000 clones, approximately 93% seen once. V lost 0 bases, J lost 2 bases, and 10 bases lay in between. The CDR3 has 15 residues. Germline-derived CDR1 and CDR2 are LGHNA and YNFKEQ. The sample in question was peripheral blood, obtained 4 to 5 months after surgery. The clonotype comes from a boy younger than two with tuberous sclerosis and intractable seizures. The chain employs TRBV4-2 and TRBJ1-2; D ambiguous. This CDR3 is CASSQDKGGNYGYTF. DNA for the CDR3: TGTGCCAGCAGCCAAGACAAGGGAGGCAACTATGGCTACACCTTC.